This T cell receptor beta chain was retrieved from a study of Tregs in tolerant kidney transplant recipients. Data came from immunoSEQ multiplex PCR; TCRdb stores just in-frame clones and leaves some out. Of about 44,000 clones in the sample, nearly 97% were seen once. Concerning this clone itself: The antigen is undetermined.

Study-level findings and limits: Expanding Tregs on activated donor B cells appeared to best identify donor-specific TCRbeta clones.

The CDR3 is 14 residues long. Trimming left V 1 base short and J 5 bases short, with 9 bases between. The germline V gene has CDR1 MRHNA and CDR2 SNTAGT. The chain has TRBV6-4 and TRBJ2-1; D is perhaps TRBD1 (5 bases). This receptor was identified in a human donor in good health. The sample taken for sequencing was Tregs from blood cultured with allogeneic cells. CDR3 protein: CASSDLLDNNEQFF. The CDR3 DNA sequence: TGTGCCAGCAGTGACTTACTGGACAACAATGAGCAGTTCTTC.